The T cell receptor (beta chain) under discussion was sequenced for a study of blood T cells in healthy people across ages. Samples had at least 6.5 million PBMCs isolated from them. Study results and caveats: The unknown donor CMV status may have confounded expanded clonotype changes. Age brought a roughly linear fall in TCR beta diversity measured per million T cells.

The germline CDR1 and CDR2 sequences are SGHDT and YYEEEE. The CDR3 runs 15 residues. Trimming cost V 4 bases and J 2 bases, with 12 bases left between them. Details on this clonotype: The antigen remains unidentified.

Combining a sample-barcoded 5' primer with a J-beta primer mix, a second PCR ran for about 7 to 11 cycles. In TCRdb, the 5' RACE reads were re-called with MiXCR into one record per CDR3 protein. Of 550,000 to 750,000 distinct CDR3 sequences listed, roughly 20% are singletons. This clonotype was obtained from a man between 65 and 85 years old in good health. Sequenced material: blood. The gene calls are TRBV5-6 and TRBJ2-2, with D unclear. The chain's CDR3 is CASSLGSVNTGELFF. CDR3 sequence (DNA): TGTGCCAGCAGCCTTGGATCCGTAAACACCGGGGAGCTGTTTTTT.